One sample yielded the 17 T cell receptor beta chains listed below, sequenced in a study of blood T cells in healthy people across ages. The authors ran a second PCR of about 6 to 11 cycles using a sample-barcoded 5' primer and a J-beta primer mix. TCRdb used MiXCR to reprocess the 5' RACE reads, holding one entry per CDR3 protein. The repertoire holds approximately 800,000 distinct CDR3 sequences, with roughly 50% as singletons. The sequencing sample was made of blood. The receptors derive from a man aged 25 to 45 in good health.

J is TRBJ1-5 and V is TRBV5-5; D gene uncertain. V was shortened by 4 bases and J by 7 bases, with 18 bases between the two germline ends. The CDR3 sequence is 15 residues long. Germline assignment: CDR1 SGHKS and CDR2 YYEKEE (reference sequence). CDR3 in amino acids: CASSPGRGSNQPQHF. Written as DNA, the CDR3 is TGTGCCAGCAGCCCCGGACGAGGATCTAACCAGCCCCAGCATTTT.

The chain links TRBV27 to TRBJ2-4, with TRBD2 matching 16 bases. CDR3 length: 14 amino acids. CDR1 MNHEY and CDR2 SMNVEV come from the germline V gene (reference sequence). V was pared by 8 bases and J by 9 bases, with 4 bases of the junction left unmatched. CDR3 residues: CASSGLAGGGIQYF. CDR3 sequence (DNA): TGTGCCAGCTCGGGACTAGCGGGAGGGGGCATTCAGTACTTC.

This clonotype was seen only once. The CDR3 nucleotides are TGTGCCAGCAGCCACCCAGGGCCGAGGAAGAACACTGAAGCTTTCTTT. It specifies CASSHPGPRKNTEAFF. V gene TRBV21-1 combines with J gene TRBJ1-1. TRBV21-1 is assigned pseudogene status. The CDR3 length is 16 residues.

The chain is built from TRBV7-2 and TRBJ2-3; D gene unclear. This CDR3 region has 13 residues. The V gene's germline CDR1 is SGHTA and CDR2 FQGNSA. V was cut by 7 bases and J by 4 bases, with 12 bases left in between. CDR3 sequence: CASTRPWADTQYF. The CDR3 DNA reads TGTGCCAGCACCCGACCCTGGGCAGATACGCAGTATTTT.

The genes are TRBV12-3 or TRBV12-4 and TRBJ2-7, with a possible D match to TRBD2 (6 bases). The CDR3 loop spans 14 amino acids. The V and J ends lost 4 bases and 3 bases respectively, with 13 bases between them. This chain's CDR3 is CASSSRRDGYEQYF. The CDR3, as DNA: TGTGCCAGCAGTTCCCGGCGGGACGGCTACGAGCAGTACTTC.

V is TRBV18 and J is TRBJ2-3, with D possibly TRBD1 on 6 matching bases. Trimming took off 4 bases at V and 4 bases at J, with 18 bases between the two ends. Germline V gene sequence: CDR1 KGHSH, CDR2 LQKENI. This CDR3 contains 16 residues. The CDR3 spells CASSLNTQGSADTQYF. DNA for the CDR3: TGTGCCAGCTCACTTAATACGCAGGGGTCGGCAGATACGCAGTATTTT.

The chain has TRBV9 and TRBJ2-3, with 7 positions matching TRBD2. Germline V gene sequence: CDR1 SGDLS, CDR2 YYNGEE. This CDR3 spans 15 amino acids. Trimming removed 3 bases from V and 5 bases from J; junction bases left unmatched: 9. CDR3 region: CASSAYLGRVDTQYF. As DNA, the CDR3 is TGTGCCAGCAGCGCCTACCTGGGGAGGGTAGATACGCAGTATTTT.

This clonotype was detected only a few times. This chain links TRBV4-1 with TRBJ1-2; tentatively, D is TRBD1 (5 bases). The CDR3 runs to 15 residues. V was cut by 2 bases and J by 3 bases, with 13 bases left in between. Germline values: CDR1 MGHRA, CDR2 YSYEKL. CDR3 in amino acids: CASSQPGTLDYGYTF. CDR3 bases: TGCGCCAGCAGCCAACCCGGGACCCTTGACTATGGCTACACCTTC.

The rearrangement joins TRBV20-1 to TRBJ2-4, with 10 bases lining up with TRBD2. J gave up 0 bases and V 0 bases, and 8 bases lay outside the gene matches. The CDR3 sequence is 18 residues long. CDR1 and CDR2 (germline): DFQATT, SNEGSKA (reference sequence). The CDR3 DNA is TGCAGTGCTAGAGATCTGGAGCGGGAGGGCCCAGCCAAAAACATTCAGTACTTC. Translated: CSARDLEREGPAKNIQYF.

This clonotype has just a few counts. This chain joins TRBV7-9 and TRBJ1-1, with no clear D. In germline, CDR1 is SEHNR, CDR2 FQNEAQ (reference sequence). With 3 bases removed from V and 5 bases from J, the gap between germline ends came to 10 bases. CDR3 length equals 13 residues. The CDR3 DNA follows: TGTGCCAGCAGCTTGGACGGGAGGACTGAAGCTTTCTTT. This sequence encodes CASSLDGRTEAFF.

The rearrangement joins TRBV29-1 to TRBJ2-7, with D unclear. CDR3 length equals 13 residues. V was trimmed by 8 bases and J by 0 bases, leaving 14 bases between them. Germline values: CDR1 SQVTM, CDR2 ANQGSEA. CDR3 loop: CSPSNTASYEQYF. CDR3 in DNA: TGCAGCCCCTCTAATACAGCCTCCTACGAGCAGTACTTC.

The rearrangement links TRBV20-1 to TRBJ2-5; weak D call: TRBD2 (5 bases). The V gene lost 3 bases and the J gene lost 5 bases, with 13 bases spanning the gap. This CDR3 region has 13 residues. Per germline, CDR1 DFQATT and CDR2 SNEGSKA (reference sequence). Here the CDR3 reads CSASGLAMETQYF. CDR3 bases: TGCAGTGCTAGTGGTCTAGCTATGGAGACCCAGTACTTC.

V usage is TRBV29-1 and J usage is TRBJ2-5, with 9 bases identical to TRBD1. CDR1 is SQVTM and CDR2 is ANQGSEA in the germline V gene. This CDR3 region has 13 residues. Trimming removed 6 bases from V and 5 bases from J; junction bases left unmatched: 7. The CDR3 region is CSVDTGGSETQYF. CDR3 DNA: TGCAGCGTGGATACAGGGGGCTCGGAGACCCAGTACTTC.

This clonotype was seen only once. The rearrangement uses TRBV6-1 and TRBJ1-1; no clear D gene. Trimming cost V 1 base and J 3 bases, with 21 bases left between them. The CDR3 loop spans 18 amino acids. Looked up from germline, CDR1 is MNHNS and CDR2 is SASEGT. The CDR3 DNA sequence: TGTGCCAGCAGTGAAGATGGCGGGTCCCCGTCAAGCTACACTGAAGCTTTCTTT. This gives the protein CASSEDGGSPSSYTEAFF.

This clonotype was detected only once. This chain uses TRBV20-1 with TRBJ2-3; TRBD2 agrees at 7 bases. Germline V gives CDR1 DFQATT, CDR2 SNEGSKA (reference sequence). V shed 4 bases, J shed 1 base, and the junction held 11 bases outside the gene matches. The CDR3 is 16 residues long. Here the CDR3 reads CSATQALAERTDTQYF. As DNA, the CDR3 is TGCAGTGCTACTCAAGCCCTAGCGGAGCGCACAGATACGCAGTATTTT.

This rearrangement joins TRBV7-2 to TRBJ2-7; D ambiguous. This CDR3 region has 15 residues. Trimming shortened V by 1 base and J by 2 bases, and 12 bases separated the two germline ends. Germline V gives CDR1 SGHTA, CDR2 FQGNSA. In DNA, the CDR3 is TGTGCCAGCAGCTTAGTTTCCAGGAACCCCTACGAGCAGTACTTC. Its protein is CASSLVSRNPYEQYF.

In DNA, the CDR3 is TGTGCCAGCGGGCGAACTAACTCTGGGGCCAACGTCCTGACTTTC. Protein sequence: CASGRTNSGANVLTF. V is TRBV28 and J is TRBJ2-6; D not certain. V lost 8 bases and J lost 0, with 11 bases in between. Germline values: CDR1 MDHEN, CDR2 SYDVKM. The CDR3 contains 15 residues. The variable domain in full, completed from reference TRBV28 and TRBJ2-6, reads DVKVTQSSRYLVKRTGEKVFLECVQDMDHENMFWYRQDPGLGLRLIYFSYDVKMKEKGDIPEGYSVSREKKERFSLILESASTNQTSMYLCASGRTNSGANVLTFGAGSRLTVL.